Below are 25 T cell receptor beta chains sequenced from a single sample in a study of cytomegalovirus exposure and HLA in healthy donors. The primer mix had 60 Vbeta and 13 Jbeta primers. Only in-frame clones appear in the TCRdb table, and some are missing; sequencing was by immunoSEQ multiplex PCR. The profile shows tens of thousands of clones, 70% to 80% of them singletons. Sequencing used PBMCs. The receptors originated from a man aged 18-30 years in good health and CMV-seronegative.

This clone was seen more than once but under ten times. CDR3 region: CASSGGLFSGANVLTF. Here the CDR3 DNA reads TGTGCCAGCAGTGGGGGACTTTTCTCTGGGGCCAACGTCCTGACTTTC. V and J are TRBV6-1 and TRBJ2-6; tentatively, D is TRBD2 (6 bases). Looked up from germline, CDR1 is MNHNS and CDR2 is SASEGT. The CDR3 is 16 residues long. Trimming removed 4 bases from V and 0 bases from J, with 10 bases in between.

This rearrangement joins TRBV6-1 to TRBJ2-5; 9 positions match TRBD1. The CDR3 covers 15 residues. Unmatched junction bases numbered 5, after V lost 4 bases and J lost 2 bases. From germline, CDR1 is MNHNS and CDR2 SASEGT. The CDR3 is CASSGPDRGQETQYF. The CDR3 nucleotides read TGTGCCAGCAGTGGACCGGACAGGGGTCAAGAGACCCAGTACTTC.

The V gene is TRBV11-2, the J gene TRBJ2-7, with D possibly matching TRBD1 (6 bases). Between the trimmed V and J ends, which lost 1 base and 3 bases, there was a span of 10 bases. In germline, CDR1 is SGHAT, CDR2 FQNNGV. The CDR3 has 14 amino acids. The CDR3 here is CASSLAPGDYEQYF. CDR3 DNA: TGTGCCAGCAGCTTAGCTCCAGGGGACTACGAGCAGTACTTC.

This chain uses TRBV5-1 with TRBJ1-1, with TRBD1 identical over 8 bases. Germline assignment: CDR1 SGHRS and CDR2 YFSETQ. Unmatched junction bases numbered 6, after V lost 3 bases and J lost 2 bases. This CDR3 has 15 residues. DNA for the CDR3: TGCGCCAGCAGCTCAATGACAGGGGTTAACACTGAAGCTTTCTTT. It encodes CASSSMTGVNTEAFF.

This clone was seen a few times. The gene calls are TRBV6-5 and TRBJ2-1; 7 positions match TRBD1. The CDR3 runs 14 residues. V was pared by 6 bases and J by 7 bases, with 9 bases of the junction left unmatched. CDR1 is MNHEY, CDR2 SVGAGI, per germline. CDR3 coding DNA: TGTGCCAGCAGCCTAGAAACAGGGGCAAATGAGCAGTTCTTC. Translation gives CASSLETGANEQFF.

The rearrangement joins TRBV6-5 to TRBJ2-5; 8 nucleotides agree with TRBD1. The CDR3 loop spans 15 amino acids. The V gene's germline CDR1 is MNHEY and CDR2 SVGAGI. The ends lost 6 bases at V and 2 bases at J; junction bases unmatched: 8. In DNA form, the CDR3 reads TGTGCCAGCAGGTTATACCAGGGGGCTCAAGAGACCCAGTACTTC. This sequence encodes CASRLYQGAQETQYF.

The CDR3 region has the DNA TGCGCCAGCAGCTTGGGCAGTCCTAGCTCTGGGGCCAACGTCCTGACTTTC. Protein: CASSLGSPSSGANVLTF. The chain has TRBV5-1 and TRBJ2-6; D ambiguous. The CDR3 length is 17 residues. Trimming shortened V by 0 bases and J by 0 bases, and 10 bases separated the two germline ends. Germline V gene data show CDR1 as SGHRS and CDR2 as YFSETQ. The full variable domain, rest sourced from reference TRBV5-1 and TRBJ2-6, is KAGVTQTPRYLIKTRGQQVTLSCSPISGHRSVSWYQQTPGQGLQFLFEYFSETQRNKGNFPGRFSGRQFSNSRSEMNVSTLELGDSALYLCASSLGSPSSGANVLTFGAGSRLTVL.

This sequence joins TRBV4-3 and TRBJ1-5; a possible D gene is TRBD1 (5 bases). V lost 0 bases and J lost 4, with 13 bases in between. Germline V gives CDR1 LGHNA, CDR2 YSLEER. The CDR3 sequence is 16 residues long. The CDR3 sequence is CASSQEARQRNQPQHF. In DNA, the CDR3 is TGCGCCAGCAGCCAAGAGGCTCGACAGCGTAATCAGCCCCAGCATTTT.

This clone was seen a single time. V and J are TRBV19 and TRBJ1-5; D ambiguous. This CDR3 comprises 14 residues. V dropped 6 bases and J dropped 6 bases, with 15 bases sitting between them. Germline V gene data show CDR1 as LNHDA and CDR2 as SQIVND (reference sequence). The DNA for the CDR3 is TGTGCCAGTAGGTGGCATAAAACGGGTCAGCCCCAGCATTTT. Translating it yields CASRWHKTGQPQHF. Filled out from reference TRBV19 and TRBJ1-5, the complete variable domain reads DGGITQSPKYLFRKEGQNVTLSCEQNLNHDAMYWYRQDPGQGLRLIYYSQIVNDFQKGDIAEGYSVSREKKESFPLTVTSAQKNPTAFYLCASRWHKTGQPQHFGDGTRLSIL.

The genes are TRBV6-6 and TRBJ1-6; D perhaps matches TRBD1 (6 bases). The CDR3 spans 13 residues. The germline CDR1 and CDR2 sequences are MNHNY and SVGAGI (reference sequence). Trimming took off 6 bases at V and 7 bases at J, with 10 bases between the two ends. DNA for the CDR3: TGTGCCAGCAGAAACAGGGAAAATTCACCCCTCCACTTT. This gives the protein CASRNRENSPLHF.

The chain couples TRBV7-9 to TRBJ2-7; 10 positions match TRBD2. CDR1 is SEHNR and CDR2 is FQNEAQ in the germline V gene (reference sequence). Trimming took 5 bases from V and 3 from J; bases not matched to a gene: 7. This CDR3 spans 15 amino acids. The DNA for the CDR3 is TGTGCCAGCAGCCCCCAGTGGACTAGCGGCTACGAGCAGTACTTC. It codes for CASSPQWTSGYEQYF.

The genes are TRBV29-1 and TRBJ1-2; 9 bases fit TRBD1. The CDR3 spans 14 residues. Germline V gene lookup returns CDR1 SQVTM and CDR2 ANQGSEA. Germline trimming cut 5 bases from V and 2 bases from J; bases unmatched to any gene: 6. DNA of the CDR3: TGCAGCGTTCCAAGGACAGGGGCCAACTATGGCTACACCTTC. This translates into CSVPRTGANYGYTF.

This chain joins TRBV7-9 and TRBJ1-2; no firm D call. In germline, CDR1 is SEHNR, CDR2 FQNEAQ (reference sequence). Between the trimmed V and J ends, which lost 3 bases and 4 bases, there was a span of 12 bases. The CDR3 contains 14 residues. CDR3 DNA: TGTGCCAGCAGCTTGGAGGACTCAACCTATGGCTACACCTTC. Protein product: CASSLEDSTYGYTF.

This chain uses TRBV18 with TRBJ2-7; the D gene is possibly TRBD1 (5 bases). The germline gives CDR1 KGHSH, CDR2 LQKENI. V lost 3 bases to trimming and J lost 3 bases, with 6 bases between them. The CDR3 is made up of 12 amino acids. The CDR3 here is CASSPDIYEQYV. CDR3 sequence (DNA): TGTGCCAGCTCACCGGACATCTACGAGCAGTACGTC.

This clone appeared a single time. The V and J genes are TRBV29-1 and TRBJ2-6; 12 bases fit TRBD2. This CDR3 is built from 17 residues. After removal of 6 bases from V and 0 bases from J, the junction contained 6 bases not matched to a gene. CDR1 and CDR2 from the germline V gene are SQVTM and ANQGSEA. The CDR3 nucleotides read TGCAGCGTACTAGCGGGGGGAATCAGCTCTGGGGCCAACGTCCTGACTTTC. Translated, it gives CSVLAGGISSGANVLTF.

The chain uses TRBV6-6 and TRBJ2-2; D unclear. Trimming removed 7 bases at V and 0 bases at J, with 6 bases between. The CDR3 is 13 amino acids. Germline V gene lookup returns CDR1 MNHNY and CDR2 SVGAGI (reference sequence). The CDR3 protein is CASTTTNTGELFF. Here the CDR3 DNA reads TGTGCCAGCACCACTACGAACACCGGGGAGCTGTTTTTT.

The CDR3 loop is CACHRERHSPLHF. CDR3 nucleotide sequence: TGTGCCTGCCATAGGGAGCGGCATTCACCCCTCCACTTT. The chain is built from TRBV7-2 and TRBJ1-6; D is ambiguous. CDR3 length equals 13 residues. Germline CDR1 SGHTA, CDR2 FQGNSA. V lost 11 bases to trimming and J lost 8 bases, with 16 bases between them.

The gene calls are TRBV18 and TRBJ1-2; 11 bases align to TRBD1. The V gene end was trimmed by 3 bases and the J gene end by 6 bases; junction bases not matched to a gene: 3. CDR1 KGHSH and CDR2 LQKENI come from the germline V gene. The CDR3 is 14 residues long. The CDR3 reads CASSPRGQGDGYTF. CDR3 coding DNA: TGTGCCAGCTCACCGAGGGGACAGGGGGATGGCTACACCTTC.

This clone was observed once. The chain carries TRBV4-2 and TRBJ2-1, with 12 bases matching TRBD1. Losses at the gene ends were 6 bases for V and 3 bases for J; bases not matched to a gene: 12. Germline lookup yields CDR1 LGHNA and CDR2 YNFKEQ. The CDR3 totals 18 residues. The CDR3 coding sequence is TGTGCCAGCAGTCAAACCGGGACAGGGGGCACCTACTACAATGAGCAGTTCTTC. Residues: CASSQTGTGGTYYNEQFF.

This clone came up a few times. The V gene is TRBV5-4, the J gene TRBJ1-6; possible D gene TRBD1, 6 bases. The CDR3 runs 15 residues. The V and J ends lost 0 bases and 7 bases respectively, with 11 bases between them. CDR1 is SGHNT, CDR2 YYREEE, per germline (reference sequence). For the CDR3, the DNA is TGTGCCAGCAGCTTGGCCACAGGGTCGAATTCACCCCTCCACTTT. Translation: CASSLATGSNSPLHF.

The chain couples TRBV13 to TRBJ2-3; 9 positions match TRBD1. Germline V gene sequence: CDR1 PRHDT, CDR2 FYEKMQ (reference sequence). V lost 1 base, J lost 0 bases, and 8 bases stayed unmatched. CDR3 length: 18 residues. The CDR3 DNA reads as TGTGCCAGCAGCTTAGCCCTCGGACAGGGGCTTAGCACAGATACGCAGTATTTT. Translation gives CASSLALGQGLSTDTQYF.

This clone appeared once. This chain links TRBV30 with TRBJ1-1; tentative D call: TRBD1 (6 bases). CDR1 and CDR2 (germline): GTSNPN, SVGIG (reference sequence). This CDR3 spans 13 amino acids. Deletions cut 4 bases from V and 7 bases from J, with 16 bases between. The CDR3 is CAWKGLGGGEAFF. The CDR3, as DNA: TGTGCCTGGAAGGGCCTGGGAGGGGGTGAAGCTTTCTTT.

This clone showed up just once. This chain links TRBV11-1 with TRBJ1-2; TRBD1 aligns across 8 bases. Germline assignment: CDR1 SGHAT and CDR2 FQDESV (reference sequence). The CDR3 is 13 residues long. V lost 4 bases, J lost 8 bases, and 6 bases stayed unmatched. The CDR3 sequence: CASSSGQGGGYTF. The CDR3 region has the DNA TGTGCCAGCAGCTCCGGACAGGGAGGAGGCTACACCTTC.

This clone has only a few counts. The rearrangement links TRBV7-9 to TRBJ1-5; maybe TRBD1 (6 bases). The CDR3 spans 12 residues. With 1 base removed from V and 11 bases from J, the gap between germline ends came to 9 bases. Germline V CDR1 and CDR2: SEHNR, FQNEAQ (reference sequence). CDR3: CASSLEGVSQHF. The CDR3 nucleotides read TGTGCCAGCAGCTTAGAGGGGGTGTCCCAGCATTTT.

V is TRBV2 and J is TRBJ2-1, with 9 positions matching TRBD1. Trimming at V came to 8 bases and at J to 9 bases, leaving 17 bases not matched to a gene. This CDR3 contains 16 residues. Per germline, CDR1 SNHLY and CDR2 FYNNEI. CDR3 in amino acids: CASAPTSGTGSGEQFF. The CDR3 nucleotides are TGTGCCAGCGCCCCGACCTCCGGGACAGGGAGCGGTGAGCAGTTCTTC.